The 16 T cell receptor beta chains reported below all come from one sample, sequenced in a study of blood T cell repertoires in COVID-19. TCRdb's table, derived via immunoSEQ multiplex PCR, lists solely in-frame clones and lacks some. The sample carries roughly 110,000 clones, about three quarters recorded once. Sequences were obtained from peripheral blood. All receptors come from a man older than 75 with COVID-19, enrolled during active disease.

This clone was seen only a few times. The chain uses TRBV28 and TRBJ1-2, with 7 positions matching TRBD1. With 2 bases clipped from V and 6 bases from J, the junction kept 3 bases outside the gene matches. Per germline, CDR1 MDHEN and CDR2 SYDVKM. The CDR3 has 13 residues. The CDR3 nucleotides read TGTGCCAGCAGTTTACGACAGGGAGATGGCTACACCTTC. It encodes CASSLRQGDGYTF.

In DNA form, the CDR3 reads TGCGCCAGCAGCGTCGGGACAGGGAATGAAAAACTGTTTTTT. Its protein is CASSVGTGNEKLFF. The chain employs TRBV5-1 and TRBJ1-4, with 9 positions matching TRBD1. This CDR3 comprises 14 residues. CDR1 is SGHRS, CDR2 YFSETQ, per germline. V dropped 4 bases and J dropped 5; count of bases not matched to a gene: 3.

The chain carries TRBV5-1 and TRBJ1-1, with a weak D call TRBD1 (5 bases). This CDR3 has 13 amino acids. Germline V lookup: CDR1 SGHRS, CDR2 YFSETQ. Trimming cost V 2 bases and J 2 bases, with 7 bases left between them. CDR3 sequence: CASSFGANTEAFF. As DNA, the CDR3 is TGCGCCAGCAGCTTTGGGGCAAACACTGAAGCTTTCTTT.

The chain couples TRBV7-8 to TRBJ2-7; no reliable D call. Germline V gives CDR1 SGHVS, CDR2 FQNEAQ. Trimming shortened V by 0 bases and J by 6 bases, and 15 bases separated the two germline ends. The CDR3 runs 15 residues. CDR3 residues: CASSLAELPPSEQYF. The CDR3 DNA sequence: TGTGCCAGCAGCTTAGCGGAGCTACCTCCCAGCGAGCAGTACTTC.

A remark on this clone: At one boundary the junction diverges from the germline segment, which might be a read error. This sequence joins TRBV7-7 and TRBJ2-7; a possible D gene is TRBD2 (7 bases). Looked up from germline, CDR1 is SSHAT and CDR2 is FNYEAQ (reference sequence). The CDR3 covers 19 residues. CDR3 coding DNA: TGTGCTAGCAGCTTAGGGGGGGTAGAAGGCCCGGAGAACTACTACGAGCAGTACTTC. This translates into CASSLGGVEGPENYYEQYF.

The chain uses TRBV27 and TRBJ1-1, with 8 bases aligning to TRBD1. V dropped 6 bases and J dropped 4; count of bases not matched to a gene: 4. CDR3 size: 13 residues. Per germline, CDR1 MNHEY and CDR2 SMNVEV (reference sequence). The CDR3 nucleotides are TGTGCCAGCAGAAAGACAGGGGTCACTGAAGCTTTCTTT. It translates to CASRKTGVTEAFF.

This clone has only one observation. The V and J genes are TRBV29-1 and TRBJ2-1, with D possibly TRBD1 on 7 matching bases. Germline V gives CDR1 SQVTM, CDR2 ANQGSEA. The CDR3 extends over 15 amino acids. V dropped 0 bases and J dropped 7 bases, with 16 bases sitting between them. The CDR3 protein is CSVEDRIQGRNEQFF. CDR3 bases: TGCAGCGTTGAAGACAGAATACAGGGGAGGAATGAGCAGTTCTTC.

The gene calls are TRBV11-1 and TRBJ1-3; TRBD1 might be the D (5 bases). V lost 2 bases and J 0 bases, leaving 11 bases between the germline ends. The germline CDR1 and CDR2 sequences are SGHAT and FQDESV (reference sequence). The CDR3 runs 16 residues. The DNA for the CDR3 is TGTGCCAGCAGCTTACAACCAGGGCCCTCTGGAAACACCATATATTTT. Translating it yields CASSLQPGPSGNTIYF.

This clone has only a few counts. V gene TRBV30 combines with J gene TRBJ2-1; 16 nucleotides agree with TRBD2. J was trimmed by 9 bases and V by 8 bases; bases with no gene match: 7. The CDR3 spans 14 residues. Germline CDR1 is GTSNPN and CDR2 is SVGIG (reference sequence). CDR3 nucleotides: TGTGCCGGATCGGGACTAGCGGGAGGGAGTGAGCAGTTCTTC. Translation: CAGSGLAGGSEQFF.

Written as DNA, the CDR3 is TGTGCCAACGGACAGGGGAGAACCGGGGAGCTGTTTTTT. This translates into CANGQGRTGELFF. The gene calls are TRBV6-1 and TRBJ2-2, with 9 bases identical to TRBD1. The CDR3 length is 13 residues. V was clipped by 10 bases and J by 5 bases; unmatched bases: 5. Germline CDR1 MNHNS, CDR2 SASEGT.

J is TRBJ1-5 and V is TRBV25-1; D is unclear. Germline CDR1 reads MGHDK; CDR2 reads SYGVNS. The CDR3 has 14 residues. V lost 3 bases and J 0 bases, leaving 6 bases between the germline ends. This CDR3 reads CASSESYSNQPQHF. For the CDR3, the DNA is TGTGCCAGCAGTGAGAGTTATAGCAATCAGCCCCAGCATTTT.

This clone was picked up one time. The chain couples TRBV11-2 to TRBJ2-1; D is unresolved. CDR1 is SGHAT, CDR2 FQNNGV, per germline. V was pared by 0 bases and J by 9 bases, with 9 bases between. The CDR3 totals 13 residues. CDR3 coding DNA: TGTGCCAGCAGCTTAGATCTTTCGGTTGAGCAGTTCTTC. This gives the protein CASSLDLSVEQFF.

The chain joins TRBV28 to TRBJ1-3; D is possibly TRBD1 (5 bases). The CDR3 consists of 15 residues. Germline CDR1 is MDHEN and CDR2 is SYDVKM. V was cut by 3 bases and J by 0 bases, with 9 bases left in between. CDR3 DNA: TGTGCCAGCAGTTTGGGGCAGACCTCTGGAAACACCATATATTTT. Its translation: CASSLGQTSGNTIYF.

The rearrangement joins TRBV24-1 to TRBJ1-2, with 9 bases aligning to TRBD1. The germline CDR1 and CDR2 sequences are KGHDR and SFDVKD. The CDR3 runs 15 residues. V was pared by 3 bases and J by 1 base, with 2 bases of the junction left unmatched. The CDR3 loop is CATSDGQGLNYGYTF. CDR3 DNA: TGTGCCACCAGTGATGGACAGGGGCTTAACTATGGCTACACCTTC.

V usage is TRBV28 and J usage is TRBJ1-1; 10 nucleotides line up with TRBD1. Germline assignment: CDR1 MDHEN and CDR2 SYDVKM. J was trimmed by 6 bases and V by 6 bases; bases with no gene match: 7. The CDR3 runs to 14 residues. The CDR3 loop reads CASRLTGGSPEAFF. CDR3 coding DNA: TGTGCCAGCAGACTGACAGGGGGCAGCCCTGAAGCTTTCTTT.

The V and J genes are TRBV5-6 and TRBJ2-7; the D gene is possibly TRBD1 (5 bases). Between the trimmed V and J ends, which lost 7 bases and 7 bases, there was a span of 24 bases. Germline V lookup: CDR1 SGHDT, CDR2 YYEEEE. CDR3 length equals 15 residues. The CDR3 DNA reads as TGTGCCAGCGGACCAGGGTGGCTAGGGTCGAGGGAGCAGTACTTC. Protein product: CASGPGWLGSREQYF. The full variable domain, rest sourced from reference TRBV5-6 and TRBJ2-7, is DAGVTQSPTHLIKTRGQQVTLRCSPKSGHDTVSWYQQALGQGPQFIFQYYEEEERQRGNFPDRFSGHQFPNYSSELNVNALLLGDSALYLCASGPGWLGSREQYFGPGTRLTVT.